This is a list of T cell receptor beta chains from one sample in a study of T cells after posttransplantation cyclophosphamide. Clones were read by immunoSEQ multiplex PCR, and TCRdb kept only the in-frame ones, dropping some. The sample lists more than 30,000 clones, around 90% seen once, with 0.2% to 0.3% in the top ten. Sequencing was done on a sample of naive CD4+ T cells sorted from PBMCs. These receptor sequences come from a woman in her sixties or seventies in good health, CMV-negative, and a related stem cell transplant donor. The CDR3 runs from the conserved cysteine through the conserved F or W. The order of the fields is CDR3 DNA, CDR3 protein, D gene, V gene, J gene, clone size. The D gene is left open where the match is weak. Rows may omit the clone size; those that give it use once, few, many or a size class.

CDR3 DNA: TGCGCCAGCAGTGAGTTCGGGACAGCGAACACTGAAGCTTTCTTT
CDR3 protein: CASSEFGTANTEAFF
D gene: TRBD1
V gene: TRBV10-1
J gene: TRBJ1-1
clone size: .

CDR3 DNA: TGCAGTGACAGTACTAACTATGGCTACACCTTC
CDR3 protein: CSDSTNYGYTF
D gene: .
V gene: TRBV20-1
J gene: TRBJ1-2
clone size: few

CDR3 DNA: TGTGCCAGTAGTCCCCTGACGGGGAGCCCAGATACGCAGTATTTT
CDR3 protein: CASSPLTGSPDTQYF
D gene: .
V gene: TRBV19
J gene: TRBJ2-3
clone size: once

CDR3 DNA: TGCGCCAGCAGCTTGGTATCGGGACAGGGGTTCCAGAGAACCCAGTACTTC
CDR3 protein: CASSLVSGQGFQRTQYF
D gene: TRBD1
V gene: TRBV5-1
J gene: TRBJ2-5
clone size: .

CDR3 DNA: TGTGCCAGCAGCTTGACAGGGTGGGGAAATCAGCCCCAGCATTTT
CDR3 protein: CASSLTGWGNQPQHF
D gene: TRBD1
V gene: TRBV7-2
J gene: TRBJ1-5
clone size: .

CDR3 DNA: TGTGCCAGCAGCCCCGGACAGGTTCGAGCCAACGTCCTGACTTTC
CDR3 protein: CASSPGQVRANVLTF
D gene: TRBD1
V gene: TRBV6-6
J gene: TRBJ2-6
clone size: .

CDR3 DNA: TGTGCCAGCAGCTTGAGGACAGGGGTTAATGAAAAACTGTTTTTT
CDR3 protein: CASSLRTGVNEKLFF
D gene: TRBD1
V gene: TRBV7-9
J gene: TRBJ1-4
clone size: .

CDR3 DNA: TGTGCCACCAGCAGGGGAACCCGACAGCCCAGAAACTATGGCTACACCTTC
CDR3 protein: CATSRGTRQPRNYGYTF
D gene: .
V gene: TRBV15
J gene: TRBJ1-2
clone size: .

CDR3 DNA: TGTGCCAGCCGAAGCCAACCGGGACTCTATGGCTACACCTTC
CDR3 protein: CASRSQPGLYGYTF
D gene: .
V gene: TRBV28
J gene: TRBJ1-2
clone size: .

CDR3 DNA: TGCAGCGCCAGCCACGGGGTGAGAGGAGAGACCCAGTACTTC
CDR3 protein: CSASHGVRGETQYF
D gene: .
V gene: TRBV29-1
J gene: TRBJ2-5
clone size: .

CDR3 DNA: TGTGCCAGCAGCCCTCATATGACTAGCGGGAGCACAGATACGCAGTATTTT
CDR3 protein: CASSPHMTSGSTDTQYF
D gene: TRBD2
V gene: TRBV7-8
J gene: TRBJ2-3
clone size: .

CDR3 DNA: TGTGCCAGCAGCACGGGACAGGAATACGAGCAGTACTTC
CDR3 protein: CASSTGQEYEQYF
D gene: TRBD1
V gene: TRBV7-2
J gene: TRBJ2-7
clone size: .

CDR3 DNA: TGTGCCAGCACCCTGGGGGGGCGAACCGGGGAGCTGTTTTTT
CDR3 protein: CASTLGGRTGELFF
D gene: .
V gene: TRBV28
J gene: TRBJ2-2
clone size: .

CDR3 DNA: TGTGCCAGCAGAACCGGGACAGGGGAGGGCGAGCAGTACTTC
CDR3 protein: CASRTGTGEGEQYF
D gene: TRBD1
V gene: TRBV6-6
J gene: TRBJ2-7
clone size: .

CDR3 DNA: TGTGCCAGCAGTTGGGGGGAGGGGGAGCAGTACTTC
CDR3 protein: CASSWGEGEQYF
D gene: .
V gene: TRBV28
J gene: TRBJ2-5
clone size: .

CDR3 DNA: TGCGCCAGCAGCCAACAGGTAGCGGGGGGCGACGAGCAGTACTTC
CDR3 protein: CASSQQVAGGDEQYF
D gene: TRBD2
V gene: TRBV4-1
J gene: TRBJ2-7
clone size: .

CDR3 DNA: TGTGCCAGCAGAGACCGAAGAGGAGCAACTAATGAAAAACTGTTTTTT
CDR3 protein: CASRDRRGATNEKLFF
D gene: .
V gene: TRBV2
J gene: TRBJ1-4
clone size: .

CDR3 DNA: TGTGCCAGCAGCGGGATCGGGACACAAGCTTTCTTT
CDR3 protein: CASSGIGTQAFF
D gene: .
V gene: TRBV9
J gene: TRBJ1-1
clone size: once

CDR3 DNA: TGTGCCAGCAGCTCCCGACAGGGTCGAAATGAAAAACTGTTTTTT
CDR3 protein: CASSSRQGRNEKLFF
D gene: TRBD1
V gene: TRBV5-6
J gene: TRBJ1-4
clone size: .

CDR3 DNA: TGTGCCAGCAGTGAAACGGCGGGCGGCACCTACGAGCAGTACTTC
CDR3 protein: CASSETAGGTYEQYF
D gene: .
V gene: TRBV6-1
J gene: TRBJ2-7
clone size: few

CDR3 DNA: TGCAGCGTTGCGCTAGCGGGGGGATCCGGGGAGCTGTTTTTT
CDR3 protein: CSVALAGGSGELFF
D gene: TRBD2
V gene: TRBV29-1
J gene: TRBJ2-2
clone size: .

CDR3 DNA: TGTGCCAGCACCAGGCGGGCGACTTCTGGGGCCAACGTCCTGACTTTC
CDR3 protein: CASTRRATSGANVLTF
D gene: .
V gene: TRBV5-6
J gene: TRBJ2-6
clone size: .

CDR3 DNA: TGTGCCAGCAGCCCGACAGGGTTCTATCAGCCCCAGCATTTT
CDR3 protein: CASSPTGFYQPQHF
D gene: TRBD1
V gene: TRBV7-2
J gene: TRBJ1-5
clone size: .

CDR3 DNA: TGTGCCTGGACTAACCGGGATACGCAGTATTTT
CDR3 protein: CAWTNRDTQYF
D gene: .
V gene: TRBV30
J gene: TRBJ2-3
clone size: once

CDR3 DNA: TGTGCCAGCAGCTTAGCGGTTCCAGGGGAGAACACTGAAGCTTTCTTT
CDR3 protein: CASSLAVPGENTEAFF
D gene: .
V gene: TRBV7-9
J gene: TRBJ1-1
clone size: .

CDR3 DNA: TGTGCCAGCAGCCGCACGACTAGCGGAACCTTGGAGCAGTACTTC
CDR3 protein: CASSRTTSGTLEQYF
D gene: TRBD2
V gene: TRBV5-8
J gene: TRBJ2-7
clone size: once

CDR3 DNA: TGCGCCAGCAGCACCGACTTGAATACGCAGTATTTT
CDR3 protein: CASSTDLNTQYF
D gene: .
V gene: TRBV5-1
J gene: TRBJ2-3
clone size: .

CDR3 DNA: TGTGCCAGCAGCTTAGGCACTATTCCACTTGAGCAGTTCTTC
CDR3 protein: CASSLGTIPLEQFF
D gene: .
V gene: TRBV7-3
J gene: TRBJ2-1
clone size: .